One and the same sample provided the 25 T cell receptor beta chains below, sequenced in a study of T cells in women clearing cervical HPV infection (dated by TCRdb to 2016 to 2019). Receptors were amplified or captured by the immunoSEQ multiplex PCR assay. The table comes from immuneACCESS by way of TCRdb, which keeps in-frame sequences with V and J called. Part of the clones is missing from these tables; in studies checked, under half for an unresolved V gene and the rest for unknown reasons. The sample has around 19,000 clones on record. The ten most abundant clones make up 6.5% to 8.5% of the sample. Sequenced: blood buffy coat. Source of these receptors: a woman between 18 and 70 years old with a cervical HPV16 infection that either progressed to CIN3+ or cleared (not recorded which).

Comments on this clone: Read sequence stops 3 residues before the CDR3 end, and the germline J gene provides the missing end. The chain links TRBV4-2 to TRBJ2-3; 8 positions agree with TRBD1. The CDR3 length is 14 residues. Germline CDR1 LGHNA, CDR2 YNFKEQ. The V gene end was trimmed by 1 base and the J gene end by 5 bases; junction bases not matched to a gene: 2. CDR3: CASSQGTGGDTQYF. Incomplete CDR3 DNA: TGTGCCAGCAGCCAAGGCACAGGGGGAGATACG.

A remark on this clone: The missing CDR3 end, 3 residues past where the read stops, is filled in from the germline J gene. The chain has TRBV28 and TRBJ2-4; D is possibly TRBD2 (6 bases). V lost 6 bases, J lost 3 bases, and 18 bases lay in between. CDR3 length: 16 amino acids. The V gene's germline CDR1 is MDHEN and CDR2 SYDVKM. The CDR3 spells CASSSLGGIDKNIQYF. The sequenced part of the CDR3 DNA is TGTGCCAGCAGCTCCCTCGGGGGAATAGACAAAAACATT.

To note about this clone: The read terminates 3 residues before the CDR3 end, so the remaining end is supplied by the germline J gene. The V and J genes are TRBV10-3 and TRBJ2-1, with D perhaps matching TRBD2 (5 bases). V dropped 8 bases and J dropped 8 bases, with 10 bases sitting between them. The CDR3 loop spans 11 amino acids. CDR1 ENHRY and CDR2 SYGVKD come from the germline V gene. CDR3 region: CAIEIGDEQFF. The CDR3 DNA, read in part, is TGTGCCATCGAGATCGGGGATGAG.

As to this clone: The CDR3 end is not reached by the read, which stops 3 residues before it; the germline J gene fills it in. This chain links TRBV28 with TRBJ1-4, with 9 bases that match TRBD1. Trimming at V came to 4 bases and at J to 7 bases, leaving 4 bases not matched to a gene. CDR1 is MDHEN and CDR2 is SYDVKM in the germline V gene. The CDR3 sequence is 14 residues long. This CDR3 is CASSSGQGSEKLFF. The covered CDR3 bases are TGTGCCAGCAGTTCCGGACAGGGGAGTGAAAAA.

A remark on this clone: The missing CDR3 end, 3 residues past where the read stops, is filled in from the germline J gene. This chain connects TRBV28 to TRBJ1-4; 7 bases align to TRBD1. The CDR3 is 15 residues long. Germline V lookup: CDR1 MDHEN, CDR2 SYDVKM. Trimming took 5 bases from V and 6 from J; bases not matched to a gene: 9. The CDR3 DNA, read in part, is TGTGCCAGCAGTAAGGGAAGGGACAGCTATGAAAAA. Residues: CASSKGRDSYEK. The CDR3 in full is CASSKGRDSYEKLFF.

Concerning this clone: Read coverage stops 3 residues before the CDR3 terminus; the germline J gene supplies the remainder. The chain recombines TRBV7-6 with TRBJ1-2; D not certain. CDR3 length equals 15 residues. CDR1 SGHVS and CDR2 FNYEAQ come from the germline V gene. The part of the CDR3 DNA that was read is TGTGCCAGCAGCTCCCTAGCGGGAGGTTACAATGAC. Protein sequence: CASSSLAGGYND. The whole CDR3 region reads CASSSLAGGYNDYTF.

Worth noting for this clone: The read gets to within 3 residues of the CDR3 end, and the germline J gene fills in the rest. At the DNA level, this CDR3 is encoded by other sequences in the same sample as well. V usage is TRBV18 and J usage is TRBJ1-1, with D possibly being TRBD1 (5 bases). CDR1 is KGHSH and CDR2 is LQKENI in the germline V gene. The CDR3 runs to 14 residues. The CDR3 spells CASSRQPYQETAFF. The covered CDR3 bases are TGTGCCAGCTCACGACAGCCCTACCAAGAGACA.

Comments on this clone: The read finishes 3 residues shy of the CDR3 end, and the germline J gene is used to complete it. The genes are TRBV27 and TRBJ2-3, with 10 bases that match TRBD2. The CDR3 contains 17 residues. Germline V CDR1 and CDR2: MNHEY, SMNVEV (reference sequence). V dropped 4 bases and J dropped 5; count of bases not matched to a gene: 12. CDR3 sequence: CASSSTRQREGIDTQYF. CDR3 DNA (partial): TGTGCCAGCAGTTCAACCAGACAGCGGGAGGGGATAGATACG.

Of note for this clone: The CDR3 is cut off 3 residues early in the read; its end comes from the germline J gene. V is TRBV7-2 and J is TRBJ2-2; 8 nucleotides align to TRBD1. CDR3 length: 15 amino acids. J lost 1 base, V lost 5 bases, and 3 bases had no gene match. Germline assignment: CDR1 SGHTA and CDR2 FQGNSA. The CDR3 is CASSPGGWNTGELFF. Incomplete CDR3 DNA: TGTGCCAGCAGCCCAGGGGGCTGGAACACCGGGGAG. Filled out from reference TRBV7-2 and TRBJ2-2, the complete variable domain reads GAGVSQSPSNKVTEKGKDVELRCDPISGHTALYWYRQSLGQGLEFLIYFQGNSAPDKSGLPSDRFSAERTGGSVSTLTIQRTQQEDSAVYLCASSPGGWNTGELFFGEGSRLTVL.

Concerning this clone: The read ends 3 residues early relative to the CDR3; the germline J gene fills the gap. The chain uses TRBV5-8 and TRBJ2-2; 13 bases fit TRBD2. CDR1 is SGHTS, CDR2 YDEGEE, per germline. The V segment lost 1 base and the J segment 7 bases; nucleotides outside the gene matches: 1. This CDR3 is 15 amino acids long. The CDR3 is CASSLWTSGSGELFF. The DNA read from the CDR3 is TGTGCCAGCAGCTTGTGGACTAGCGGGAGCGGGGAG.

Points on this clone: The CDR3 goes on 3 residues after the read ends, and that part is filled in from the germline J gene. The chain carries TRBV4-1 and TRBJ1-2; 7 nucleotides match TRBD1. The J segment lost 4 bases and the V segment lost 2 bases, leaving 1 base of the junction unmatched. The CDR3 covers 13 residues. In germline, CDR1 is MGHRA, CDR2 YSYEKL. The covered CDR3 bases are TGCGCCAGCAGCCAACAGGGGGGCTATGGC. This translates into CASSQQGGYG. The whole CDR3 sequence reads CASSQQGGYGYTF.

The part of the CDR3 DNA that was read is TGTGCCAGCAGCTTAGGACTAGCGGGAGTTCGCTATGAG. This encodes CASSLGLAGVRYE. The whole CDR3 sequence reads CASSLGLAGVRYEQFF. The rearrangement links TRBV13 to TRBJ2-1, with 11 bases fitting TRBD2. The CDR3 goes on 3 residues after the read ends, and that part is filled in from the germline J gene. Germline loops: CDR1 PRHDT, CDR2 FYEKMQ (reference sequence). Trimming took 0 bases from V and 8 from J; bases not matched to a gene: 6. The CDR3 has 16 amino acids. The whole variable domain, remainder taken from reference TRBV13 and TRBJ2-1, is AAGVIQSPRHLIKEKRETATLKCYPIPRHDTVYWYQQGPGQDPQFLISFYEKMQSDKGSIPDRFSAQQFSDYHSELNMSSLELGDSALYFCASSLGLAGVRYEQFFGPGTRLTVL.

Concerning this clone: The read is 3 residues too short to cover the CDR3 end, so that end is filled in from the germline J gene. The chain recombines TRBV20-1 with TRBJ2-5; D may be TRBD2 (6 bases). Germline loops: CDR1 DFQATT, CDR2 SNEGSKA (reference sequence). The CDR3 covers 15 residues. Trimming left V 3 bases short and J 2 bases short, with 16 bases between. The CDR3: CSASPAGGRQETQYF. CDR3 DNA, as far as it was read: TGCAGTGCTAGTCCCGCCGGGGGACGACAAGAGACC.

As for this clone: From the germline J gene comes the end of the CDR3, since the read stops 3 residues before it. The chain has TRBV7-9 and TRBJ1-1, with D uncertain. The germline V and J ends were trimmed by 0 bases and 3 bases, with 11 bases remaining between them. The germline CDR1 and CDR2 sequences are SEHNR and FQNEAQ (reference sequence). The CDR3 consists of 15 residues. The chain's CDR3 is CASSLASVADTEAFF. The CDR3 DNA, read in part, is TGTGCCAGCAGCTTAGCGAGTGTGGCGGACACTGAA.

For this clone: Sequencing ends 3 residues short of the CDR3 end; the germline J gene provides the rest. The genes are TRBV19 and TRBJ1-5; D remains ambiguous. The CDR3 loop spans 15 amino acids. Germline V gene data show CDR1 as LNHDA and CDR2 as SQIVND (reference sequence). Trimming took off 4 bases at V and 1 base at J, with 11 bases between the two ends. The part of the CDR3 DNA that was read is TGTGCCAGTAGTAACGAGGCGGTAAGCAATCAGCCC. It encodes CASSNEAVSNQP. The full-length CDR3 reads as CASSNEAVSNQPQHF.

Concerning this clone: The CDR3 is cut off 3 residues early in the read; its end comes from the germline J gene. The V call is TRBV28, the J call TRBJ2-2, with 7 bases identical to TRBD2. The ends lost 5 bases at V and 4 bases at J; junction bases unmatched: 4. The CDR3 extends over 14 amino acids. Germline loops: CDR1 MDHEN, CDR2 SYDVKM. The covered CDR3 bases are TGTGCCAGCAGTCGGAGCGGGACCACCGGGGAG. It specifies CASSRSGTTGE. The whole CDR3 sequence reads CASSRSGTTGELFF.

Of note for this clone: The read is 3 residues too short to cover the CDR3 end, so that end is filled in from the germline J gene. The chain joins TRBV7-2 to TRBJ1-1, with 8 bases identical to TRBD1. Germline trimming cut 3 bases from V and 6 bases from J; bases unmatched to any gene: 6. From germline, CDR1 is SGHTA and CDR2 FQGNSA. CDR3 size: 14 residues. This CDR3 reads CASSFGQGRAEAFF. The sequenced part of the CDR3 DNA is TGTGCCAGCAGCTTTGGACAGGGCAGGGCTGAA.

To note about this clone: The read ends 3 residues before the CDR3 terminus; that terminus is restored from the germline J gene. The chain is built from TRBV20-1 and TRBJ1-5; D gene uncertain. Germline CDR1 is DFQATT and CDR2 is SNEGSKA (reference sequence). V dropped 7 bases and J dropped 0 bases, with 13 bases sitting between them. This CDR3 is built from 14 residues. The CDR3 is CSVSTGYSNQPQHF. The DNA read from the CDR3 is TGCAGTGTTTCGACGGGGTATAGCAATCAGCCC.

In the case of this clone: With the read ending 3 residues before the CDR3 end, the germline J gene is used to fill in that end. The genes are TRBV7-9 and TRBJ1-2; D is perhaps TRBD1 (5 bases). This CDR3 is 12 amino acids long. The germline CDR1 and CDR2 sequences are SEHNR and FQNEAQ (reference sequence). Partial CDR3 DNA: TGTGCCAGCAGCGTCTTCCAGGGCGAC. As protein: CASSVFQGD. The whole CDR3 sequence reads CASSVFQGDYTF.

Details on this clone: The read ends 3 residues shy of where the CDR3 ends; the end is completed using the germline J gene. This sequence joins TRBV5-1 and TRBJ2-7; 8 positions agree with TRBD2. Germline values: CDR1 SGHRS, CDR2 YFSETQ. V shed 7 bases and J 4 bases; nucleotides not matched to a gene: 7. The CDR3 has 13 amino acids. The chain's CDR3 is CASAGSGMYEQYF. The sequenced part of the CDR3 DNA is TGCGCCAGCGCGGGTAGCGGGATGTACGAG.

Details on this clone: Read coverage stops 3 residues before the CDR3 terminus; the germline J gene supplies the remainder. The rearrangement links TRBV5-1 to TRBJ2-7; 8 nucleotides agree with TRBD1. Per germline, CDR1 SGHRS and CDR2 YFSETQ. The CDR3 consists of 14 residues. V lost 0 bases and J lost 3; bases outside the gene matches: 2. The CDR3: CASSLGGQGYEQYF. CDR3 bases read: TGCGCCAGCAGCTTGGGAGGACAGGGCTACGAG.

CDR3 DNA (partial): TGTGCCAGCACCGGGGGGGTCCCCTCCTACGAG. As protein: CASTGGVPSYE. The CDR3 in full is CASTGGVPSYEQYF. The chain recombines TRBV7-8 with TRBJ2-7; 8 nucleotides agree with TRBD2. With the read ending 3 residues before the CDR3 end, the germline J gene is used to fill in that end. The CDR3 contains 14 residues. Trimming at V came to 7 bases and at J to 0 bases, leaving 5 bases not matched to a gene. Germline-derived CDR1 and CDR2 are SGHVS and FQNEAQ. Supplemented by reference TRBV7-8 and TRBJ2-7, the full variable domain reads GAGVSQSPRYKVAKRGQDVALRCDPISGHVSLFWYQQALGQGPEFLTYFQNEAQLDKSGLPSDRFFAERPEGSVSTLKIQRTQQEDSAVYLCASTGGVPSYEQYFGPGTRLTVT.

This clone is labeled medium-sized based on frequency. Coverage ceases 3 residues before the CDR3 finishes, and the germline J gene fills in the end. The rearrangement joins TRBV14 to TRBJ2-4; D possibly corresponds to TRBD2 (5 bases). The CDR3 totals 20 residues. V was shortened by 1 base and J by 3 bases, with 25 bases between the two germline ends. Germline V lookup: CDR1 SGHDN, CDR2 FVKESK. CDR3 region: CASSQVTFAAGPFDKNIQYF. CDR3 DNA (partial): TGTGCCAGCAGCCAAGTCACTTTTGCGGCGGGCCCATTCGACAAAAACATT.

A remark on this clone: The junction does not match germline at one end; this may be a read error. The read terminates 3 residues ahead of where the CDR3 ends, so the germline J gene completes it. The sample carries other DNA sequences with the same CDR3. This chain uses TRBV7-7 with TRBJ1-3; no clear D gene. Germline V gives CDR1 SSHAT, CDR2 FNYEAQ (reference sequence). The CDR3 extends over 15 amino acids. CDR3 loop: CASSLEVGVGNTIYF. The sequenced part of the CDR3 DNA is TGTGCCAGCAGCCTAGAGGTCGGGGTTGGAAACACA.

CDR3 residues: CASSLQGQSSSPLHF. CDR3 DNA (partial): TGTGCCAGCAGCCTCCAGGGCCAGTCGAGTTCACCC. V gene TRBV11-2 combines with J gene TRBJ1-6, with D possibly TRBD1 on 5 matching bases. The CDR3 end is not reached by the read, which stops 3 residues before it; the germline J gene fills it in. Per germline, CDR1 SGHAT and CDR2 FQNNGV. CDR3 size: 15 residues. Trimming pared 5 bases from V and 9 bases from J, leaving 17 bases between.